This T cell receptor (beta chain) was found in a study of blood T cell repertoires in COVID-19. Overall study context: In each case, the material was cDNA or gDNA derived from T cells, B-cell-depleted T cells, or PBMCs.

The table lists this clone with a few counts. Per the original methods: Estimation of nucleated cell counts was performed using reference gene primer amplification. Sequenced by immunoSEQ multiplex PCR; TCRdb stores in-frame clones only, minus some. V, J and clone size are those of that table, while D and trimming were read from the DNA. The top ten hold less than 3% of the sample, which has roughly 160,000 clones, 80% to 90% seen once. Germline V gene lookup returns CDR1 MNHNY and CDR2 SVGAGI (reference sequence). Between the trimmed V and J ends, which lost 6 bases and 5 bases, there was a span of 19 bases. This CDR3 is 15 amino acids long.

The specimen sequenced was peripheral blood. The source is a woman of 80 years or more with COVID-19, enrolled during active disease. The chain joins TRBV6-6 to TRBJ1-1; D not resolved. This CDR3 reads CASRPGVGRETEAFF. The CDR3 region has the DNA TGTGCCAGCAGGCCCGGGGTAGGGAGGGAGACTGAAGCTTTCTTT.